These 10 T cell receptor beta chains were all obtained from the same sample, sequenced in a study of regulatory T cells in long-lasting Graves disease. Sample time point: persistent/refractory GD, antithyroid drugs over 5 years with positive TRAb. Extracted PBMC RNA gave rise to the TCR library. Construction of the TCR beta libraries employed iRepertoire HTBI primers in conjunction with Arm-PCR of CDR3 regions. TCRdb re-analysed the multiplex PCR reads in MiXCR, keeping a single row per CDR3 protein. This table has 300,000 to 500,000 distinct CDR3 sequences, 20% to 25% appearing once. The sample here was peripheral blood mononuclear cells (PBMCs), taken when the disease was refractory, from a patient treated with antithyroid drugs. Every receptor here comes from a female donor with Graves disease.

There are a few counts of this clonotype. V gene TRBV5-5 combines with J gene TRBJ2-7; tentative D call: TRBD1 (6 bases). V shed 4 bases and J shed 4 bases, with 21 bases lying between them. The V gene's germline CDR1 is SGHKS and CDR2 YYEKEE (reference sequence). CDR3 length: 16 residues. The CDR3 DNA is TGTGCCAGCAGCCCAGTCGCTTTCCAAGGGGGTTACGAGCAGTACTTC. This translates into CASSPVAFQGGYEQYF.

This clonotype has a count of ten or more. The CDR3 nucleotides read TGTGCCAGCAGTTACCCTGTACAGGGGAAGGAGCAGTACTTC. Translation: CASSYPVQGKEQYF. The gene calls are TRBV6-5 and TRBJ2-7, with TRBD1 matching over 7 bases. CDR3 length equals 14 residues. Unmatched junction bases numbered 8, after V lost 2 bases and J lost 7 bases. The V gene's germline CDR1 is MNHEY and CDR2 SVGAGI.

This clonotype was observed many times. The rearrangement links TRBV7-2 to TRBJ1-6; D may be TRBD1 (5 bases). From germline, CDR1 is SGHTA and CDR2 FQGNSA. This CDR3 has 14 residues. With 7 bases removed from V and 7 bases from J, the gap between germline ends came to 14 bases. The CDR3 sequence is CASTPGRLNSPLHF. CDR3 nucleotide sequence: TGTGCCAGCACTCCGGGACGCCTAAATTCACCCCTCCACTTT.

Regarding this clonotype: A much bigger clone sits one base away, suggesting this may be a read error. The conserved phenylalanine or tryptophan normally closing the CDR3 is absent here, so this likely arose from a read error. The V and J genes are TRBV6-5 and TRBJ2-5; TRBD2 matches 7 bases. The ends lost 2 bases at V and 1 base at J; junction bases unmatched: 1. CDR1 is MNHEY and CDR2 is SVGAGI in the germline V gene. CDR3 length equals 14 residues. CDR3 residues: CASSYPGGQETQYL. The CDR3 DNA sequence: TGTGCCAGCAGTTACCCGGGAGGCCAAGAGACCCAGTACCTC.

This chain links TRBV20-1 with TRBJ1-1; D is ambiguous. This CDR3 has 11 residues. Germline CDR1 DFQATT, CDR2 SNEGSKA (reference sequence). Trimming left V 3 bases short and J 8 bases short, with 10 bases between. The DNA of the CDR3 is TGCAGTGCTAGCGATTATCCGGAAGCTTTCTTT. Translation gives CSASDYPEAFF.

This chain joins TRBV18 and TRBJ2-7, with 13 bases that match TRBD2. The CDR3 has 17 amino acids. With 7 bases clipped from V and 4 bases from J, the junction kept 13 bases outside the gene matches. The germline V gene encodes CDR1 KGHSH and CDR2 LQKENI. CDR3 DNA sequence: TGTGCCAGCTTAACCCAGCCGGTGACTAGCGGGAGGTACGAGCAGTACTTC. Translating it yields CASLTQPVTSGRYEQYF.

This clonotype was found many times. The chain is built from TRBV28 and TRBJ1-2, with D hard to call. Trimming took 2 bases from V and 7 from J, leaving 20 bases between them. This CDR3 spans 16 amino acids. The germline V gene encodes CDR1 MDHEN and CDR2 SYDVKM. CDR3 in DNA: TGTGCCAGCAGTTTAAACCCCCCGACCGCAGCCCCTGGCTACACCTTC. Its protein is CASSLNPPTAAPGYTF.

As regards this clonotype: A read error may explain this, as a much larger clone is one base away. The chain has TRBV28 and TRBJ2-7; D ambiguous. V was trimmed by 5 bases and J by 2 bases, leaving 16 bases between them. This CDR3 contains 15 residues. Looked up from germline, CDR1 is MDHEN and CDR2 is SYDVKM. CDR3 sequence reads: CASSNAGSATYEQYF. The CDR3 DNA sequence: TGTGCCAGCAGTAATGCAGGTTCCGCCACCTACGAGCAGTACTTC.

Details on this clonotype: This could be a read error, since a much larger clone is one nucleotide away. The chain combines TRBV12-3 or TRBV12-4 with TRBJ2-7; 12 nucleotides line up with TRBD2. The V and J ends lost 6 bases and 5 bases, in that order; junction bases with no gene match: 14. The CDR3 has 17 amino acids. The CDR3 sequence: CASSQTGTSGQDHEQYF. As DNA, the CDR3 is TGTGCCAGCAGCCAGACCGGGACTAGCGGGCAGGACCACGAGCAGTACTTC.

The sample holds a few counts of this clonotype. The chain couples TRBV6-1 to TRBJ1-2; 7 positions agree with TRBD1. J gave up 2 bases and V 6 bases, and 15 bases lay outside the gene matches. This CDR3 spans 17 amino acids. The germline V gene has CDR1 MNHNS and CDR2 SASEGT. The CDR3 region has the DNA TGTGCCAGCAGCTATCGGGAAGGACAGGCGCTGAACTATGGCTACACCTTC. This codes for CASSYREGQALNYGYTF.